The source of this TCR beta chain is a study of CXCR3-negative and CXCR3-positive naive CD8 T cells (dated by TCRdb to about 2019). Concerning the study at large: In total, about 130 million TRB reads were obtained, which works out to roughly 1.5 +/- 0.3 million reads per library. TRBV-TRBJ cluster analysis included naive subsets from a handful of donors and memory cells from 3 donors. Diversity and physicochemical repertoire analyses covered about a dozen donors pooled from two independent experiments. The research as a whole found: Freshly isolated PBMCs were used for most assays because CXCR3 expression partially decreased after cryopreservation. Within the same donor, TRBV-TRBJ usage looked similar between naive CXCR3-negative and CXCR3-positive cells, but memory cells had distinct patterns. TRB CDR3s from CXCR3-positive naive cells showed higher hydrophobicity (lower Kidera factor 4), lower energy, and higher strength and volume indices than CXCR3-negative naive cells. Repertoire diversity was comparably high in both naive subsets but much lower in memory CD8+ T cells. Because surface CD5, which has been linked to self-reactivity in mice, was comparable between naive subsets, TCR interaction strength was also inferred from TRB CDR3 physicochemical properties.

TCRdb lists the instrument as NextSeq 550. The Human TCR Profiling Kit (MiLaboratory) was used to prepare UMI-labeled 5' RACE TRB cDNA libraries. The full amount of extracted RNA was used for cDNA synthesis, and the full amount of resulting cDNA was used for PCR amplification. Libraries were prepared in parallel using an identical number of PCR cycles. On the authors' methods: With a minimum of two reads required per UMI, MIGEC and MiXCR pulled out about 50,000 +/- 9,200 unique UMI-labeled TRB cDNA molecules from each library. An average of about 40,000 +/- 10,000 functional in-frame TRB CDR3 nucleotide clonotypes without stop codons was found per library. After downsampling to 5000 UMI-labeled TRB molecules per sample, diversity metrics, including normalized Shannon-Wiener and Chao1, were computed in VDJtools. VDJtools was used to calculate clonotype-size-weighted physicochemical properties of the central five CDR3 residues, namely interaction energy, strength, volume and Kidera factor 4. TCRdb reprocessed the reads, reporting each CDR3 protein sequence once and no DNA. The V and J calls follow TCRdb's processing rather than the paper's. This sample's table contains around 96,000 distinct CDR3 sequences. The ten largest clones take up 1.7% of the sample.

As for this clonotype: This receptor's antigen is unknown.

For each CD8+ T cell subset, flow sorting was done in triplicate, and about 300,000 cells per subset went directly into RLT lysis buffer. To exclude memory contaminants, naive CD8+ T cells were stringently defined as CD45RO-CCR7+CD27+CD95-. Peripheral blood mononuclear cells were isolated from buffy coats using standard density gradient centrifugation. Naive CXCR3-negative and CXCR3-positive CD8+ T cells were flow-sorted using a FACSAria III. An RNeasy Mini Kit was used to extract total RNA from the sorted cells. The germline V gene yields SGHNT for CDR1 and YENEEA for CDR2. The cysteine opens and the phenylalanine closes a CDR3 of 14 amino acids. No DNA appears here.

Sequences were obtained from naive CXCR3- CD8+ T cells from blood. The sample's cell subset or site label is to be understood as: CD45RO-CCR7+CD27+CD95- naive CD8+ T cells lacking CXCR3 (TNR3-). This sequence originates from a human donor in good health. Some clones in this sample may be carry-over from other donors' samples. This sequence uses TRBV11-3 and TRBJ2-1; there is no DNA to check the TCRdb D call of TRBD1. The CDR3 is CASSPWTGNNEQFF.